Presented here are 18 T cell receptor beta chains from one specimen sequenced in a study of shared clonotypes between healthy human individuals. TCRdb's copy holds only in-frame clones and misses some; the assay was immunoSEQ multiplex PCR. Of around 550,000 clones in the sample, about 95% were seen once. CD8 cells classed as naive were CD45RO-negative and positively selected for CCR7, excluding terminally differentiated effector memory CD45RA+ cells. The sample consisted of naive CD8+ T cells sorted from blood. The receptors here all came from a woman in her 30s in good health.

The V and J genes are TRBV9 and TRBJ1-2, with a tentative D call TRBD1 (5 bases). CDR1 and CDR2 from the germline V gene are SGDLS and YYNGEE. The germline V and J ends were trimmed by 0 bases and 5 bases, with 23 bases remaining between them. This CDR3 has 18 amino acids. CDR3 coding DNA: TGTGCCAGCAGCGTAGGGGAGTACTATGGTCGGGACGGGTATGGCTACACCTTC. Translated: CASSVGEYYGRDGYGYTF.

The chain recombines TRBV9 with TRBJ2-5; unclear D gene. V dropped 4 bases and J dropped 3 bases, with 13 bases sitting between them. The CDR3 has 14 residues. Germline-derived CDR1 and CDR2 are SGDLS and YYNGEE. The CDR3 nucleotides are TGTGCCAGCAGCACGAACCCAGGTGAAGAGACCCAGTACTTC. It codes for CASSTNPGEETQYF.

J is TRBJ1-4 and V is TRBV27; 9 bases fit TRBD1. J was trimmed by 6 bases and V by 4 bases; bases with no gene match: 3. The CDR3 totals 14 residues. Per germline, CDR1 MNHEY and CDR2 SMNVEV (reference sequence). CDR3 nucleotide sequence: TGTGCCAGCAGTTCCTGGGACAGGGATGAAAAACTGTTTTTT. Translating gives CASSSWDRDEKLFF.

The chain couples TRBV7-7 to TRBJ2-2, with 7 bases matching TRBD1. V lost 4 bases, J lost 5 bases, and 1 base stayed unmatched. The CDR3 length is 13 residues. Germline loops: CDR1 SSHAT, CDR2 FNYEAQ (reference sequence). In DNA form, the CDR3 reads TGTGCCAGCAGCTACAGGGGTACCGGGGAGCTGTTTTTT. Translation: CASSYRGTGELFF.

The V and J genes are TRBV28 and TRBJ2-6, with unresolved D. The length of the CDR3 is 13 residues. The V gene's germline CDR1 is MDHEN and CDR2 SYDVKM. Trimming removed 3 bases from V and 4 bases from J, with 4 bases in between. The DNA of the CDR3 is TGTGCCAGCAGTTTCCCCGGGGCCAACGTCCTGACTTTC. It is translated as CASSFPGANVLTF.

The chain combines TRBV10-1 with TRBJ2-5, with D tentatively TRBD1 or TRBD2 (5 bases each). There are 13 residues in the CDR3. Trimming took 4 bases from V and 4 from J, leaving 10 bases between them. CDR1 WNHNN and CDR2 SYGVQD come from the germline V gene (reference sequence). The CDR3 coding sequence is TGCGCCAGCAGTGGGGCCGGGGCAGAGACCCAGTACTTC. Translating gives CASSGAGAETQYF.

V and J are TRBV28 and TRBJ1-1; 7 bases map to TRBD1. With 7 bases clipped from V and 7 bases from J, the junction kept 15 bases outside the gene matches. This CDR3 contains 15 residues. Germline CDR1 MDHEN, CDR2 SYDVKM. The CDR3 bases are TGTGCCAGCATTCCCCAGGGGGTAACCTTACTTGAAGCTTTCTTT. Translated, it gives CASIPQGVTLLEAFF.

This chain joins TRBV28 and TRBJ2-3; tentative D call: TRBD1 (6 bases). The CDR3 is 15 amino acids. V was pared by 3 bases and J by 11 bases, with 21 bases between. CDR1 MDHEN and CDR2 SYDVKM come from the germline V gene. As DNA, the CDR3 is TGTGCCAGCAGTTTCATCCGAGACAGGTCCGGCGGGCAGTATTTT. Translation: CASSFIRDRSGGQYF.

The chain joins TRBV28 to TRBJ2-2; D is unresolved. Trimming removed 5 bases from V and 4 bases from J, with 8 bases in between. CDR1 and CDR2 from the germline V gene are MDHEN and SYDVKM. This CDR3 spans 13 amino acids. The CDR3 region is CASSPTFTGELFF. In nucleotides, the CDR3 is TGTGCCAGCAGTCCGACGTTCACCGGGGAGCTGTTTTTT.

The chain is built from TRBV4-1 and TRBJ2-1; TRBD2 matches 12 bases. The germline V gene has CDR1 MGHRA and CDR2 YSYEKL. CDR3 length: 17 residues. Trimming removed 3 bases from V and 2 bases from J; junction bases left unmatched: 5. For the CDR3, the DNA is TGCGCCAGCAGCCACGTACTAGCGGGAGGACCCTACAATGAGCAGTTCTTC. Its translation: CASSHVLAGGPYNEQFF.

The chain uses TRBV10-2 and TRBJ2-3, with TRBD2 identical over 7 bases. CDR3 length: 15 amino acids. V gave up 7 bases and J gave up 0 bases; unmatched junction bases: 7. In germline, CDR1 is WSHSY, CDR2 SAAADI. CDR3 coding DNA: TGCGCCAGCAACGGCCTAGCGGAGAGCACAGATACGCAGTATTTT. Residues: CASNGLAESTDTQYF.

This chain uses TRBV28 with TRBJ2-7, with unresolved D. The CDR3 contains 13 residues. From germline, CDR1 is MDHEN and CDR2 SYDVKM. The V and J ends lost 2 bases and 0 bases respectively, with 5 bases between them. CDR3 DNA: TGTGCCAGCAGTTTACCCCGCTCCTACGAGCAGTACTTC. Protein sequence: CASSLPRSYEQYF.

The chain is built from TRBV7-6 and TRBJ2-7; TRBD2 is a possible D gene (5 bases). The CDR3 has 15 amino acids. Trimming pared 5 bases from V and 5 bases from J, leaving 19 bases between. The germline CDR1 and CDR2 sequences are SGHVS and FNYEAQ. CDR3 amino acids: CASSAFSGVLHEQYF. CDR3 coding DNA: TGTGCCAGCAGCGCATTTTCCGGGGTTCTCCACGAGCAGTACTTC. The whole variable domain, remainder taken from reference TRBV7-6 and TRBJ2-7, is GAGVSQSPRYKVTKRGQDVALRCDPISGHVSLYWYRQALGQGPEFLTYFNYEAQQDKSGLPNDRFSAERPEGSISTLTIQRTEQRDSAMYRCASSAFSGVLHEQYFGPGTRLTVT.

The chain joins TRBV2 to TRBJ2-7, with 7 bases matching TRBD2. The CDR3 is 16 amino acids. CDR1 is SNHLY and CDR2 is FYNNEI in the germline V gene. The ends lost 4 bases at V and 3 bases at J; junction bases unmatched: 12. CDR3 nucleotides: TGTGCCAGCAGTGGTGGACTATCCGGGGGGAGCTACGAGCAGTACTTC. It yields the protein CASSGGLSGGSYEQYF.

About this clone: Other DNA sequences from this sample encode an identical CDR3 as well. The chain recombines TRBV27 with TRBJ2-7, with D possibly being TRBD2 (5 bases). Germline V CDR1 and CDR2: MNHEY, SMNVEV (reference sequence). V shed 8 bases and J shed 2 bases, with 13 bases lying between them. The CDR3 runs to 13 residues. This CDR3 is CASRGGTAYEQYF. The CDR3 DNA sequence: TGTGCCAGCCGTGGAGGAACTGCCTACGAGCAGTACTTC.

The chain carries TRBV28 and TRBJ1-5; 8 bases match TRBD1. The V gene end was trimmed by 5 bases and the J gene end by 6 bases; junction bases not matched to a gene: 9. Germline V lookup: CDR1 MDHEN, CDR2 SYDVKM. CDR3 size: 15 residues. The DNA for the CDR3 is TGTGCCAGCAGTCTTACTGTGACAGGGGTTCAGCCCCAGCATTTT. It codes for CASSLTVTGVQPQHF.

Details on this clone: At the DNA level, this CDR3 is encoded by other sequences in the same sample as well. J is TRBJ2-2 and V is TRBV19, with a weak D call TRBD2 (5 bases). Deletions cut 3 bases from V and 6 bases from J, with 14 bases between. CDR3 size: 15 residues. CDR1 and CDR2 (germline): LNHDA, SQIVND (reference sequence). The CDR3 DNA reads TGTGCCAGTAGTATTTTGGGCGGGTCCGCCGGGGAGCTGTTTTTT. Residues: CASSILGGSAGELFF.

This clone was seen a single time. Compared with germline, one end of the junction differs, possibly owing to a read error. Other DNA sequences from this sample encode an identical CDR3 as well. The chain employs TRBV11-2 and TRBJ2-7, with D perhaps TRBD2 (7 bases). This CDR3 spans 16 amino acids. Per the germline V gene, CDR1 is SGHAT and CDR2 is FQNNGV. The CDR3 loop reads CASSQGLADSSYEQYF. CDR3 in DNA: TGTGCCAGCAGCCAGGGGCTAGCGGATAGCTCCTACGAGCAGTACTTT.